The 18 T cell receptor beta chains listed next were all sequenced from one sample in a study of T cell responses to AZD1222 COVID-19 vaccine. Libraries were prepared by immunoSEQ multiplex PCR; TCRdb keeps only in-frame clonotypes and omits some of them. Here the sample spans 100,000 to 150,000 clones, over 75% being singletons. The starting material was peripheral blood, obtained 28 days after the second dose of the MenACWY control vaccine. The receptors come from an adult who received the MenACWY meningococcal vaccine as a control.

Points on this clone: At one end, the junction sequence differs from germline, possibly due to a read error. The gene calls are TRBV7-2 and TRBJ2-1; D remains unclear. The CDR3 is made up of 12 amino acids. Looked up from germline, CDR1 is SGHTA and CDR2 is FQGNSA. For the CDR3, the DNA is TGTGCCAGCAGCCGATTTCAAAATGCGCAGTTCTTC. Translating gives CASSRFQNAQFF.

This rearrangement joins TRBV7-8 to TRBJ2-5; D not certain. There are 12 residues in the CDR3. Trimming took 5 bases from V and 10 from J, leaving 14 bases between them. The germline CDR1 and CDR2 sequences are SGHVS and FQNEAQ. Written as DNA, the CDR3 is TGTGCCAGCAGCCCGTCCATGGGTGTCCAGTACTTC. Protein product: CASSPSMGVQYF.

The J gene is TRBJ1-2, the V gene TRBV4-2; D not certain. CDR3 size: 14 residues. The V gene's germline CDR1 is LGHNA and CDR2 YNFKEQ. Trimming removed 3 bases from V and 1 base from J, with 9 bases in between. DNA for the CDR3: TGTGCCAGCAGCCAGGGAGCTTTTAACTATGGCTACACCTTC. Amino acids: CASSQGAFNYGYTF.

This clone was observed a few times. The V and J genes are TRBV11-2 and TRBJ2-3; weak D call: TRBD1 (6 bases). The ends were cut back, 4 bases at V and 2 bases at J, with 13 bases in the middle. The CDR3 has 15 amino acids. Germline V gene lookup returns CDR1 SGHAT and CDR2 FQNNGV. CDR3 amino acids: CASSSLTGPTDTQYF. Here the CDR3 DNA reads TGTGCCAGCAGCTCCCTGACAGGACCCACAGATACGCAGTATTTT. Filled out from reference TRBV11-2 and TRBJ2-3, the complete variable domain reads EAGVAQSPRYKIIEKRQSVAFWCNPISGHATLYWYQQILGQGPKLLIQFQNNGVVDDSQLPKDRFSAERLKGVDSTLKIQPAKLEDSAVYLCASSSLTGPTDTQYFGPGTRLTVL.

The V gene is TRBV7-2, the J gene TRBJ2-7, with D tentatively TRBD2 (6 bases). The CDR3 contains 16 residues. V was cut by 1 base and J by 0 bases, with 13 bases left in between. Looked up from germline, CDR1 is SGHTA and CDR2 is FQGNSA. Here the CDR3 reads CASSLDGRRGSYEQYV. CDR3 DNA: TGTGCCAGCAGCTTAGATGGGCGGAGGGGCTCCTACGAGCAGTACGTC.

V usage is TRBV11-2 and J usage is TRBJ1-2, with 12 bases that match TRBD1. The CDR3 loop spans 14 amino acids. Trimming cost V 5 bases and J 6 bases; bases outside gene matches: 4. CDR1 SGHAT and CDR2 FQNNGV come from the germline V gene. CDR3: CASSPRDRGHGYTF. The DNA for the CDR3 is TGTGCCAGCAGCCCGAGGGACAGGGGGCATGGCTACACCTTC.

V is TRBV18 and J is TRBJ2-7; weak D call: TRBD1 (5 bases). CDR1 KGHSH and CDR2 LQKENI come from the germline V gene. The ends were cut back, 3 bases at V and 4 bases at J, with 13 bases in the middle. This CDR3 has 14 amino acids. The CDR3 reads CASSPDSPGYEQYV. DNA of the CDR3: TGTGCCAGCTCACCCGATTCCCCAGGGTACGAGCAGTACGTC.

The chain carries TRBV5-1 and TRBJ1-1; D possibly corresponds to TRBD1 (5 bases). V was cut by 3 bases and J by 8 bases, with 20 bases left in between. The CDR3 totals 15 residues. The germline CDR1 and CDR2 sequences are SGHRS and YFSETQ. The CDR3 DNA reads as TGCGCCAGCAGCTCTACCAGGGAGACCCCATTAGAAGCTTTCTTT. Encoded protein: CASSSTRETPLEAFF.

CDR3 coding DNA: TGTGCCAGCAGCCAAGATCTGCTAGCGGAGGCCACAGATACGCAGTATTTT. It is translated as CASSQDLLAEATDTQYF. This chain uses TRBV3-1 (or the pseudogene TRBV3-2) with TRBJ2-3; 7 bases fit TRBD2. The germline V gene encodes CDR1 LGHDT and CDR2 YNNKEL (reference sequence). Losses at the gene ends were 0 bases for V and 2 bases for J; bases not matched to a gene: 8. CDR3 size: 17 residues.

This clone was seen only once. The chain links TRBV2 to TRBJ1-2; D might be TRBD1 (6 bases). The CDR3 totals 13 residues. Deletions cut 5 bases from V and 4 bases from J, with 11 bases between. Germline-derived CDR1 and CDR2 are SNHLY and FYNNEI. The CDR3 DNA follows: TGTGCCAGCAGTCTGAGGACAGCCTATGGCTACACCTTC. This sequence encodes CASSLRTAYGYTF.

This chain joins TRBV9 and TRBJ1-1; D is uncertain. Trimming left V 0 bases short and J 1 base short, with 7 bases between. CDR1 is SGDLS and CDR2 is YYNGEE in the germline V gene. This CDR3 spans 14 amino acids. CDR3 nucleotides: TGTGCCAGCAGCGTAGTTCCTGGGAACACTGAAGCTTTCTTT. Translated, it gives CASSVVPGNTEAFF.

CDR3 loop: CASSQVMGATRQPQHF. The CDR3 bases are TGCGCCAGCAGCCAAGTTATGGGAGCTACAAGACAGCCCCAGCATTTT. V is TRBV4-1 and J is TRBJ1-5, with D uncertain. The CDR3 sequence is 16 residues long. V was trimmed by 1 base and J by 7 bases, leaving 17 bases between them. Per germline, CDR1 MGHRA and CDR2 YSYEKL.

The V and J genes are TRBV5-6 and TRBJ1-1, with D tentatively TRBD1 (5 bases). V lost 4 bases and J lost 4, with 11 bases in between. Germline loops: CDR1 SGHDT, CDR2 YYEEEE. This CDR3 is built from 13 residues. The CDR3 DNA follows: TGTGCCAGCAGCCGCGGGGGGGTCACTGAAGCTTTCTTT. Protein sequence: CASSRGGVTEAFF.

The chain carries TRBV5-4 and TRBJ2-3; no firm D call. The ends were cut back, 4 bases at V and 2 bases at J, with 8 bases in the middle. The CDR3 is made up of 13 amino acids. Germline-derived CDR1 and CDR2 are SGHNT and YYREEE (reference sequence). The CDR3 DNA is TGTGCCAGCAGCCTCCCCTACACAGATACGCAGTATTTT. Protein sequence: CASSLPYTDTQYF.

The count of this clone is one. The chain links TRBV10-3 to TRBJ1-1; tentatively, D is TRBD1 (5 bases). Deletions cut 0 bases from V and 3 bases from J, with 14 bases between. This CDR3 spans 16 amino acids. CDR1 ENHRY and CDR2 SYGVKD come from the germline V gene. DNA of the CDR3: TGTGCCATCAGTGAGTCAAAGGGGCCAGGGTACACTGAAGCTTTCTTT. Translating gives CAISESKGPGYTEAFF.

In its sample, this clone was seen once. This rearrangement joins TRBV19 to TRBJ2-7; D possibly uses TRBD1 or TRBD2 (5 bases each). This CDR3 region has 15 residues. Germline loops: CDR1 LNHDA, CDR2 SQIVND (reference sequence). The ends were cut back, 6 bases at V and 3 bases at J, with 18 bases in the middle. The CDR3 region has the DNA TGTGCCAGTAGCCTGATTTGGGCAGGGAGCTACGAGCAGTACTTC. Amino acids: CASSLIWAGSYEQYF.

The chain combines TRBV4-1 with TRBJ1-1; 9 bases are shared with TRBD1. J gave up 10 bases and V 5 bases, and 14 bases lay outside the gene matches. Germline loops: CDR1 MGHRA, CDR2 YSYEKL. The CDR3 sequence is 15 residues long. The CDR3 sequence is CASSTLQGAKATAFF. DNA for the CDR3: TGCGCCAGCAGCACCCTACAGGGGGCGAAGGCTACAGCTTTCTTT.

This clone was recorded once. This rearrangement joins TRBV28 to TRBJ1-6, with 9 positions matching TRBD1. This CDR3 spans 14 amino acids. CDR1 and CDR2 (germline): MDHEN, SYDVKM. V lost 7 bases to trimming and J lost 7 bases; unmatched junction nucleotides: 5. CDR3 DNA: TGTGCCAGCACCGTGACAGGGGGAAATTCACCCCTCCACTTT. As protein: CASTVTGGNSPLHF.